This T cell receptor (beta chain) was obtained from a study of identical twins. TCRdb independently ran MiXCR on the 5' RACE reads; one entry per CDR3 protein. Of under 400,000 distinct CDR3 sequences in the sample, roughly 9% were seen once. Germline loops: CDR1 MGHRA, CDR2 YSYEKL. The V and J ends lost 3 bases and 0 bases respectively, with 12 bases between them. This CDR3 region has 16 residues. Study-level points and caveats: The authors drew conclusions from cross-sectional statistical analysis rather than following the same donors. Within beta out-of-frame sequences, the excess sharing observed between twins was weaker. The models systematically underestimated how much out-of-frame TCR alpha was shared in monozygotic twins.

This clonotype was observed a few times. The antigen is not known. The V gene is TRBV4-1, the J gene TRBJ2-1; a weak D match, TRBD2 (5 bases). This receptor was identified in a woman between 50 and 59 years old in good health. Material for sequencing was naive T cells sorted from blood. In DNA form, the CDR3 reads TGCGCCAGCAGCCAGGGAGCGCCGAGCTCCTACAATGAGCAGTTCTTC. Amino acid sequence: CASSQGAPSSYNEQFF.